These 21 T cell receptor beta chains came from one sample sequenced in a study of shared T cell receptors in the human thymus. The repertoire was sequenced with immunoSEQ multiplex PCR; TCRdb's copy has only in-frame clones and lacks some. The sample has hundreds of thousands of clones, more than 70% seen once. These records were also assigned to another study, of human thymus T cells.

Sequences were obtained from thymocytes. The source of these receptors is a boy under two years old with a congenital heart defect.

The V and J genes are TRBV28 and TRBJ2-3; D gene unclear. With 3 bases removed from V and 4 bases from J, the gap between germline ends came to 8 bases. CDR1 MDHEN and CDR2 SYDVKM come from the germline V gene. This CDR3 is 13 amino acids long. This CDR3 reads CASSFLASDTQYF. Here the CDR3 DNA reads TGTGCCAGCAGTTTTTTAGCTTCAGATACGCAGTATTTT. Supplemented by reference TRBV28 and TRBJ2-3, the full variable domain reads DVKVTQSSRYLVKRTGEKVFLECVQDMDHENMFWYRQDPGLGLRLIYFSYDVKMKEKGDIPEGYSVSREKKERFSLILESASTNQTSMYLCASSFLASDTQYFGPGTRLTVL.

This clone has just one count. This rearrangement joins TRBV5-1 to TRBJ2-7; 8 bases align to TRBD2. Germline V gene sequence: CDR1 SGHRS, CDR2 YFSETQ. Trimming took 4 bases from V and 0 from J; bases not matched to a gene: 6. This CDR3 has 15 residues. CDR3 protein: CASSPSGGSSYEQYF. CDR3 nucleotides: TGCGCCAGCAGCCCCAGCGGGGGCAGCTCCTACGAGCAGTACTTC.

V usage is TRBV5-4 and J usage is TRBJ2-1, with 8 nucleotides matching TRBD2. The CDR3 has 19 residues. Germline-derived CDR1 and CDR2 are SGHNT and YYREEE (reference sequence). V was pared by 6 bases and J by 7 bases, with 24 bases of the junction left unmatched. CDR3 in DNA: TGTGCCAGCATACTCAGAACCGGGACTAGAGGATTCGTCCGTAATGAGCAGTTCTTC. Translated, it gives CASILRTGTRGFVRNEQFF.

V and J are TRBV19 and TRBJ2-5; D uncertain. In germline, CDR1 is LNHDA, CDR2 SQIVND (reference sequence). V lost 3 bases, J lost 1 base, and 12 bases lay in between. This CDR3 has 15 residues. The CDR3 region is CASSMRHSPQETQYF. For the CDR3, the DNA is TGTGCCAGTAGTATGCGTCACTCCCCCCAAGAGACCCAGTACTTC.

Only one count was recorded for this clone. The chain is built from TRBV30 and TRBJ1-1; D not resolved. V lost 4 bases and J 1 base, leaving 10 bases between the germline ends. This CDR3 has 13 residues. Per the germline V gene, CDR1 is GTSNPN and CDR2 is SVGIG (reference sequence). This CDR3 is CAWMPSGNTEAFF. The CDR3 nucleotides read TGTGCCTGGATGCCGAGTGGGAACACTGAAGCTTTCTTT.

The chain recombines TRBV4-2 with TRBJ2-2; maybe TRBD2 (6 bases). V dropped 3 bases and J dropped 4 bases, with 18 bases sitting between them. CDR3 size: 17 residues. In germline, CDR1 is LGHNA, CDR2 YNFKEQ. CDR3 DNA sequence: TGTGCCAGCAGCCATCGTTTAGTCCGGGACTTCACCGGGGAGCTGTTTTTT. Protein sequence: CASSHRLVRDFTGELFF.

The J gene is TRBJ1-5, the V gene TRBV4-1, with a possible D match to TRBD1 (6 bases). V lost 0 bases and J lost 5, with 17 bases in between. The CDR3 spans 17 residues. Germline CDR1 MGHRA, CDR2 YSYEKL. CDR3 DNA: TGCGCCAGCAGCCAAGACGGACAGTTTAAATCTTATCAGCCCCAGCATTTT. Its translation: CASSQDGQFKSYQPQHF.

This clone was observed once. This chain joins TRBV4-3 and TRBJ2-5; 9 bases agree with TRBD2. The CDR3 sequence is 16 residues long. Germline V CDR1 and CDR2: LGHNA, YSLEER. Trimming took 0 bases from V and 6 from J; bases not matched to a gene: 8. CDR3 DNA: TGCGCCAGCAGCCAAGAAGGGCGGGGGGGCCTGAAGACCCAGTACTTC. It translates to CASSQEGRGGLKTQYF.

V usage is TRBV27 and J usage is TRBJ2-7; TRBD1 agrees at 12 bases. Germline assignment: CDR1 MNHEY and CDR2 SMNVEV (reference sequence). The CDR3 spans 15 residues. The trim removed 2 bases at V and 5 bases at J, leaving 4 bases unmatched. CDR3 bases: TGTGCCAGCAGTTTACGCAGGGACAGGGGGCACGAGCAGTACTTC. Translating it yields CASSLRRDRGHEQYF.

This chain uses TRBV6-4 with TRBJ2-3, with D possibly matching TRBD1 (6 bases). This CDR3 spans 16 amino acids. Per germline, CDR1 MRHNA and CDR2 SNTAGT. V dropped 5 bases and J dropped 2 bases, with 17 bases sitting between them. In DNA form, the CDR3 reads TGTGCCAGCAGTCGTAGTTGGGGACAAGACACAGATACGCAGTATTTT. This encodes CASSRSWGQDTDTQYF.

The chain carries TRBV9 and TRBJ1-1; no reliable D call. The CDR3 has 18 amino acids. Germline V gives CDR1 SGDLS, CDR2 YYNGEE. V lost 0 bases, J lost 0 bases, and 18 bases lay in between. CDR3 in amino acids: CASSVGPGEWEVNTEAFF. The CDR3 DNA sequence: TGTGCCAGCAGCGTAGGGCCGGGAGAGTGGGAGGTGAACACTGAAGCTTTCTTT.

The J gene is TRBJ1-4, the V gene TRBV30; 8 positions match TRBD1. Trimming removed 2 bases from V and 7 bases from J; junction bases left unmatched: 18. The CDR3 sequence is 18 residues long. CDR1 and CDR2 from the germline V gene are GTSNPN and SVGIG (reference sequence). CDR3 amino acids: CAWSRHPGRQGIGEKLFF. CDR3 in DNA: TGTGCCTGGAGTCGCCACCCAGGAAGACAGGGGATTGGTGAAAAACTGTTTTTT.

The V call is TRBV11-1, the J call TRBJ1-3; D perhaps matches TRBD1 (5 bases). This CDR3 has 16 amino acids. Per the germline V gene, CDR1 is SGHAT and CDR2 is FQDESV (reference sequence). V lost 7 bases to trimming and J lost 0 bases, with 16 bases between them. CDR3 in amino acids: CASTSGGFPSGNTIYF. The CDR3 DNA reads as TGTGCCAGCACCTCGGGGGGGTTCCCCTCTGGAAACACCATATATTTT.

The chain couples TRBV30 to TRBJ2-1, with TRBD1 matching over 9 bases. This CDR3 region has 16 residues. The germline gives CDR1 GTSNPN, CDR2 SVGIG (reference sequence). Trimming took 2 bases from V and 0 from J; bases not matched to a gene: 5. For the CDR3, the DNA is TGTGCCTGGAGTAAACAGGGGGCTGACTCCTACAATGAGCAGTTCTTC. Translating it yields CAWSKQGADSYNEQFF.

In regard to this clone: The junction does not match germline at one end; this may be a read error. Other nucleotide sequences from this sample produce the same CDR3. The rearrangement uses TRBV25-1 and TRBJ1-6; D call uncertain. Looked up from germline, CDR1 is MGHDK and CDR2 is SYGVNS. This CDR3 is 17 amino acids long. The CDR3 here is CASSEYQRETINSPLHF. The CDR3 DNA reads TGTGCCAGCAGTGAATATCAACGGGAGACGATTAATTCGCCCCTCCACTTT.

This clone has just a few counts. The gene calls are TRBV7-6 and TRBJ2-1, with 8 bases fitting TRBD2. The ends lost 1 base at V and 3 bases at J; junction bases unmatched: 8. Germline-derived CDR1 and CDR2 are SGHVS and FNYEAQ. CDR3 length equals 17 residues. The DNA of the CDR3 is TGTGCCAGCAGCTTAGGAATTGAGCGGGAGATCTACAATGAGCAGTTCTTC. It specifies CASSLGIEREIYNEQFF.

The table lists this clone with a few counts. The CDR3: CASSIDSGELAFF. The CDR3 DNA reads TGTGCCAGTAGTATAGATTCGGGGGAATTAGCTTTCTTT. The V gene is TRBV19, the J gene TRBJ1-1; possible D gene TRBD1, 5 bases. Trimming took 0 bases from V and 10 from J, leaving 12 bases between them. Germline lookup yields CDR1 LNHDA and CDR2 SQIVND (reference sequence). The CDR3 extends over 13 amino acids.

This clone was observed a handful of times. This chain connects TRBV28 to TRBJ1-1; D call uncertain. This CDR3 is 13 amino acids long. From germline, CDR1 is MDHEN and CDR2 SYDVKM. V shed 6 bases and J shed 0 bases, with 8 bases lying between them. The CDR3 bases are TGTGCCAGCAGCCTACAGATGAACACTGAAGCTTTCTTT. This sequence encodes CASSLQMNTEAFF.

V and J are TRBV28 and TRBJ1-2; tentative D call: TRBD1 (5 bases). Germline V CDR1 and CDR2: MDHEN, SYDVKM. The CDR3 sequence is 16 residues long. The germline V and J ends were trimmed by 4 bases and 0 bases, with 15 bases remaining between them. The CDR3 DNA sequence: TGTGCCAGCAGTTCTCGACCGACAGAAACTAACTATGGCTACACCTTC. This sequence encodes CASSSRPTETNYGYTF.

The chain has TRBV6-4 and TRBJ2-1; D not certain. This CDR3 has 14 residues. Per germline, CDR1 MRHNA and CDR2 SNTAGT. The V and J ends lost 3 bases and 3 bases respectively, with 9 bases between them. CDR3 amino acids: CASSDNRNYNEQFF. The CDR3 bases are TGTGCCAGCAGTGATAATAGAAACTACAATGAGCAGTTCTTC.

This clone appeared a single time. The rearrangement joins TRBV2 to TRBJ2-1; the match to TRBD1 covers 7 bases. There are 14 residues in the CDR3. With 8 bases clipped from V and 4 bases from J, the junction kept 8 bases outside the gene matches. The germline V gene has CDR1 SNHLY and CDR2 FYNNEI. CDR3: CASPDRTTYNEQFF. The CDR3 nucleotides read TGTGCCAGCCCGGACAGGACCACTTACAATGAGCAGTTCTTC.